A single sample gave rise to the 10 T cell receptor beta chains below, sequenced in a study of T-cell memory formation after mild COVID-19. MiXCR, applied by TCRdb to the 5' RACE reads, yields one record per CDR3 protein. Found here are hundreds of thousands of distinct CDR3 sequences, roughly 19% of them singletons; the top ten hold around 20%. Sequenced input: PBMCs or a T cell subset sorted from them (not recorded which). The receptors come from a man between 18 and 29 years old who had mild COVID-19 (a few samples of this study predate the infection). Cell type and time point are not known.

The rearrangement joins TRBV5-1 to TRBJ2-5, with unresolved D. With 2 bases removed from V and 1 base from J, the gap between germline ends came to 9 bases. Germline CDR1 reads SGHRS; CDR2 reads YFSETQ. The CDR3 is made up of 14 amino acids. CDR3 sequence reads: CASSLLRIQETQYF. DNA for the CDR3: TGCGCCAGCAGCTTACTTAGGATCCAAGAGACCCAGTACTTC.

This clonotype was seen a handful of times. The chain joins TRBV7-2 to TRBJ1-2; no clear D. Germline CDR1 is SGHTA and CDR2 is FQGNSA. The CDR3 runs to 13 residues. V dropped 7 bases and J dropped 5 bases, with 14 bases sitting between them. CDR3 nucleotides: TGTGCCAGCAACCTTGGACTGCGGTATGGCTACACCTTC. Residues: CASNLGLRYGYTF.

The CDR3 DNA reads as TGTGCCAGCAGGCCGGACAGGGGTTCAGGTGAAGCTTTCTTT. Protein product: CASRPDRGSGEAFF. The chain joins TRBV2 to TRBJ1-1, with 9 nucleotides matching TRBD1. The CDR3 consists of 14 residues. Trimming took 6 bases from V and 7 from J; bases not matched to a gene: 9. The germline CDR1 and CDR2 sequences are SNHLY and FYNNEI.

In its sample, this clonotype was seen a few times. The CDR3 region is CASSLRGGWNYGYTF. The CDR3 region has the DNA TGCGCCAGCAGCTTACGAGGGGGCTGGAACTATGGCTACACCTTC. V usage is TRBV5-1 and J usage is TRBJ1-2; 7 bases are a match to TRBD1. The CDR3 runs 15 residues. V lost 2 bases, J lost 2 bases, and 6 bases stayed unmatched. CDR1 is SGHRS, CDR2 YFSETQ, per germline. The variable domain in full, with the rest retrieved from reference TRBV5-1 and TRBJ1-2, is KAGVTQTPRYLIKTRGQQVTLSCSPISGHRSVSWYQQTPGQGLQFLFEYFSETQRNKGNFPGRFSGRQFSNSRSEMNVSTLELGDSALYLCASSLRGGWNYGYTFGSGTRLTVV.

In this sample, this clonotype turned up many times. The genes are TRBV19 and TRBJ2-2; D is perhaps TRBD1 (6 bases). The V gene's germline CDR1 is LNHDA and CDR2 SQIVND (reference sequence). The CDR3 has 14 amino acids. Trimming pared 3 bases from V and 4 bases from J, leaving 9 bases between. Written as DNA, the CDR3 is TGTGCCAGTAGTATTGGACAGTCCACCGGGGAGCTGTTTTTT. It encodes CASSIGQSTGELFF.

The rearrangement joins TRBV5-1 to TRBJ1-2; D gene unclear. The CDR3 loop spans 14 amino acids. V lost 1 base and J lost 4, with 11 bases in between. Germline V gene data show CDR1 as SGHRS and CDR2 as YFSETQ. In DNA form, the CDR3 reads TGCGCCAGCAGCTTGTTCGCAGGACCCTATGGCTACACCTTC. It translates to CASSLFAGPYGYTF.

This clonotype was detected ten times or more. The chain combines TRBV4-1 with TRBJ2-2; 7 nucleotides align to TRBD2. After removal of 1 base from V and 1 base from J, the junction contained 0 bases not matched to a gene. Germline CDR1 is MGHRA and CDR2 is YSYEKL. The CDR3 has 15 amino acids. The CDR3 region has the DNA TGCGCCAGCAGCCAAGCGGGGGGGAACACCGGGGAGCTGTTTTTT. Amino acid sequence: CASSQAGGNTGELFF.

This clonotype was detected a few times. Here the CDR3 DNA reads TGTGCCAGCAGCTCCCCCGGACTAGGTCAAAGTAGCACAGATACGCAGTATTTT. The encoded protein is CASSSPGLGQSSTDTQYF. The chain recombines TRBV11-2 with TRBJ2-3; 7 nucleotides match TRBD2. V dropped 4 bases and J dropped 0; count of bases not matched to a gene: 13. Germline loops: CDR1 SGHAT, CDR2 FQNNGV. The CDR3 is made up of 18 amino acids.

This clonotype was counted only a few times. This chain joins TRBV9 and TRBJ2-6; tentative D call: TRBD1 (6 bases). Per the germline V gene, CDR1 is SGDLS and CDR2 is YYNGEE. This CDR3 region has 18 residues. Trimming left V 4 bases short and J 0 bases short, with 17 bases between. The CDR3 DNA sequence: TGTGCCAGCAGCCGAACAGGGTCGCCTACCTCTGGGGCCAACGTCCTGACTTTC. It yields the protein CASSRTGSPTSGANVLTF. The complete variable domain, with remaining parts taken from reference TRBV9 and TRBJ2-6, reads DSGVTQTPKHLITATGQRVTLRCSPRSGDLSVYWYQQSLDQGLQFLIQYYNGEERAKGNILERFSAQQFPDLHSELNLSSLELGDSALYFCASSRTGSPTSGANVLTFGAGSRLTVL.

This clonotype was detected only a few times. The chain links TRBV5-1 to TRBJ2-1; D gene unclear. The V end was cut by 4 bases, the J end by 2 bases, with 10 bases between. CDR1 SGHRS and CDR2 YFSETQ come from the germline V gene. CDR3 length: 14 residues. The CDR3 DNA reads as TGCGCCAGCAGCGCCACAGCACCCTACAATGAGCAGTTCTTC. Its protein product is CASSATAPYNEQFF. The whole variable domain, remainder taken from reference TRBV5-1 and TRBJ2-1, is KAGVTQTPRYLIKTRGQQVTLSCSPISGHRSVSWYQQTPGQGLQFLFEYFSETQRNKGNFPGRFSGRQFSNSRSEMNVSTLELGDSALYLCASSATAPYNEQFFGPGTRLTVL.